This is a list of T cell receptor beta chains from one sample in a study of cytomegalovirus exposure and HLA in healthy donors. Clones were sequenced by immunoSEQ multiplex PCR, and TCRdb holds only the in-frame ones, with some missing. Among about 98,000 clones, about 90% were seen once, and the ten largest hold 6.3%. The sequenced sample was PBMCs. The receptor source for this set is a man younger than 30 in good health and CMV-seropositive. The CDR3 runs from the conserved cysteine through the conserved F or W. D genes are given only for firm matches. The size field is filled for only some rows; it gives once, few, many or a size class.

abundance	v_gene	d_gene	j_gene	CDR3nt	CDR3aa
NA	TRBV18	NA	TRBJ2-7	TGTGCCAGCTCCGTGGGAGAGGTCAGCTACGAGCAGTACTTC	CASSVGEVSYEQYF
NA	TRBV29-1	NA	TRBJ2-7	TGCAGCGTTGAAGATCGTTTCAGGGGCAGGGTAGGCGAGCAGTACTTC	CSVEDRFRGRVGEQYF
NA	TRBV10-3	NA	TRBJ2-7	TGTGCCATCAGTGCCATAAGACTAGATCACGCAACAGGGGACTTC	CAISAIRLDHATGDF
NA	TRBV7-9	NA	TRBJ2-3	TGTGCCAGCAGCTTTCCGGTGATGGGGCTGGCCACAGATACGCAGTATTTT	CASSFPVMGLATDTQYF
NA	TRBV12-5	NA	TRBJ2-3	TGTGCTAGTGGGGAAGGGGGAGCTAACACAGATACGCAGTATTTT	CASGEGGANTDTQYF
NA	TRBV4-1	TRBD2	TRBJ2-7	TGCGCCAGCAGCCGGGGACTAGAGGGGGCCTACGAGCAGTACTTC	CASSRGLEGAYEQYF
NA	TRBV7-3	TRBD2	TRBJ2-2	TGTGCCAGCAGCCAAGGGACTAGCGGGTCCGGGGAGCTGTTTTTT	CASSQGTSGSGELFF
few	TRBV19	TRBD1	TRBJ2-6	TGTGCCAGTAGTATGGGACAGGGGGCTGGGGCCAACGTCCTGACTTTC	CASSMGQGAGANVLTF
once	TRBV7-2	NA	TRBJ2-7	TGTGCCAGCAGCGGAGTGGTCGGGGACGAGCAGTACTTC	CASSGVVGDEQYF
NA	TRBV4-2	NA	TRBJ1-2	TGTGCCAGCAGCCAAGACTACCTCAGACCCAGGGGTGGCTACACCTTC	CASSQDYLRPRGGYTF
NA	TRBV19	TRBD2	TRBJ2-1	TGTGCCAGTAGTACTCGTGGAGCGGGGGGTTATGAGCAGTTCTTC	CASSTRGAGGYEQFF
NA	TRBV5-1	TRBD2	TRBJ2-5	TGCGCCAGCAGCTCCGGGACTAGCGGGGTGAGGGAGACCCAGTACTTC	CASSSGTSGVRETQYF
NA	TRBV7-2	NA	TRBJ2-2	TGTGCCAGCAGCTGGGGACAAGAGGCGCGTACCGGGGAGCTGTTTTTT	CASSWGQEARTGELFF
NA	TRBV6-1	NA	TRBJ1-6	TGTGCCAGCAGTTGGGGACAAGAGGAAAGTTCACCCCTCCACTTT	CASSWGQEESSPLHF
NA	TRBV11-3	NA	TRBJ1-4	TGTGCCAGCAGCTTAGATCCGGGGGGCCTTAAACTGTTTTTT	CASSLDPGGLKLFF
NA	TRBV7-9	NA	TRBJ1-4	TGTGCCAGCAGCTTAGAGCGGGGGGCCGTGGGAAAACTGTTTTTT	CASSLERGAVGKLFF
NA	TRBV7-2	NA	TRBJ2-7	TGTGCCAGCAGCCCACTAGTCTTACCCTACGAGCAGTACTTC	CASSPLVLPYEQYF
NA	TRBV28	TRBD1	TRBJ1-1	TGTACGTCCGGGACAGGGAACACTGAAGCTTTCTTT	CTSGTGNTEAFF